The rows below give T cell receptor beta chains drawn from one sample of a study of blood T cell repertoires in COVID-19. Clones were read by immunoSEQ multiplex PCR, and TCRdb kept only the in-frame ones, dropping some. The repertoire has 190,000 or so clones, around nine tenths of them found once; the top ten carry 2.5% to 3%. Sequencing input: peripheral blood. The receptors derive from a man in his forties with active or convalescent COVID-19. Both conserved end residues are part of each CDR3. A D gene is named only where the DNA matches it firmly. Part of the rows lack a size; the others show once, few, many or a class for expanded clones.

- TRBJ2-5 - 13 TRBV19 CASSTQRQETQYF TGTGCCAGTAGTACCCAGCGCCAAGAGACCCAGTACTTC
- TRBJ1-5 - 14 TRBV30 CAWSSDTRVQPQHF TGTGCCTGGAGTTCGGACACCCGCGTTCAACCCCAGCATTTT
- TRBJ1-1 - 13 TRBV11-3 CASSLEGGTEAFF TGTGCCAGCAGCTTAGAAGGGGGAACTGAAGCTTTCTTT
- TRBJ2-3 TRBD1 15 TRBV7-9 CASSYPGQITDTQYF TGTGCCAGCAGCTACCCGGGACAGATCACAGATACGCAGTATTTT
- TRBJ1-5 TRBD1 15 TRBV7-2 CASSLRTGSPQPQHF TGTGCCAGCAGCTTAAGGACAGGGAGTCCTCAGCCCCAGCATTTT
- TRBJ1-1 - 14 TRBV3-1/TRBV3-2 CASSTRTDFTEAFF TGTGCCAGCAGCACCCGGACAGATTTCACTGAAGCTTTCTTT
once TRBJ1-6 - 13 TRBV19 CASSIGGRSPLHF TGTGCCAGTAGTATAGGGGGCCGGTCACCCCTCCACTTT
- TRBJ2-3 TRBD1 15 TRBV18 CASSLGTGGTDTQYF TGTGCCAGCTCACTAGGGACAGGGGGGACAGATACGCAGTATTTT
- TRBJ1-2 - 14 TRBV10-3 CAISDWGRSGGYTF TGTGCCATCAGTGATTGGGGCCGCTCCGGAGGCTACACCTTC
once TRBJ1-5 - 12 TRBV7-9 CASRGGNQPQHF TGTGCCAGCAGGGGGGGTAATCAGCCCCAGCATTTT
- TRBJ2-2 - 16 TRBV3-1/TRBV3-2 CASSHQGSGNTGELFF TGTGCCAGCAGTCACCAGGGGTCGGGGAACACCGGGGAGCTGTTTTTT
- TRBJ2-1 - 15 TRBV5-1 CASSLVAGSYNEQFF TGCGCCAGCAGCTTGGTGGCGGGATCCTACAATGAGCAGTTCTTC
- TRBJ2-5 TRBD2 14 TRBV25-1 CASSELAGEETQYF TGTGCCAGCAGTGAACTAGCGGGGGAAGAGACCCAGTACTTC
once TRBJ1-2 - 12 TRBV7-9 CASSLGSYGYTF TGTGCCAGCAGCCTAGGGTCCTACGGCTACACCTTC
- TRBJ2-7 - 15 TRBV6-2/TRBV6-3 CASSWVWDSNYEQYF TGTGCCAGCAGTTGGGTCTGGGACTCAAACTACGAGCAGTACTTC
- TRBJ1-6 - 18 TRBV5-4 CASSPSGPGSSYNSPLHF TGTGCCAGCAGCCCATCGGGGCCCGGGAGCTCCTATAATTCACCCCTCCACTTT
- TRBJ1-4 TRBD1 18 TRBV28 CASTLQPGQVQLWEKLFF TGTGCCAGCACCCTCCAGCCGGGACAGGTACAGTTATGGGAAAAACTGTTTTTT
once TRBJ1-6 - 17 TRBV6-4 CASSDWTDRPDNSPLHF TGTGCCAGCAGTGACTGGACCGACAGGCCCGATAATTCACCCCTCCACTTT
- TRBJ1-5 TRBD1 16 TRBV3-1/TRBV3-2 CASSQYDRGYNQPQHF TGTGCCAGCAGCCAATACGACAGGGGATACAATCAGCCCCAGCATTTT
- TRBJ1-2 TRBD1 13 TRBV10-3 CAINSGQGYGYTF TGTGCCATCAACTCGGGACAGGGTTATGGCTACACCTTC
- TRBJ2-1 - 12 TRBV7-9 CASSLVQNEQFF TGTGCCAGCAGCTTAGTACAGAATGAGCAGTTCTTC
- TRBJ1-5 TRBD1 15 TRBV2 CASSGTGGVNQPQHF TGTGCCAGCAGCGGTACAGGGGGCGTCAATCAGCCCCAGCATTTT
- TRBJ2-7 - 15 TRBV6-5 CASSYGEEGFYEQYF TGTGCCAGCAGTTACGGCGAGGAAGGCTTCTACGAGCAGTACTTC
- TRBJ1-5 TRBD1 14 TRBV6-6 CASSKTGWDQPQHF TGTGCCAGCAGTAAGACAGGGTGGGATCAGCCCCAGCATTTT
- TRBJ1-2 - 12 TRBV5-1 CASREGNYGYTF TGCGCCAGCAGGGAGGGTAACTATGGCTACACCTTC
once TRBJ1-1 - 14 TRBV27 CASSLFSLSTEAFF TGTGCCAGCAGTTTATTCTCTCTGAGCACTGAAGCTTTCTTT
few TRBJ1-6 - 13 TRBV6-1 CASSELENSPLHF TGTGCCAGCAGTGAATTAGAGAATTCACCCCTCCACTTT
- TRBJ1-5 - 15 TRBV19 CASKLPGLHSQPQHF TGTGCCAGTAAACTCCCAGGGTTACACAGTCAGCCCCAGCATTTT
few TRBJ2-1 - 13 TRBV25-1 CASSTGSYNEQFF TGTGCCAGCAGTACGGGGTCCTACAATGAGCAGTTCTTC
- TRBJ2-7 - 11 TRBV30 CAWSATYEQYF TGTGCCTGGAGTGCCACTTACGAGCAGTACTTC
- TRBJ1-2 TRBD1 16 TRBV6-5 CASSLTGGSSNYGYTF TGTGCCAGCAGTTTGACAGGGGGCTCCTCTAACTATGGCTACACCTTC
- TRBJ2-7 TRBD1 13 TRBV5-4 CASTIQGAGEQYF TGTGCCAGCACCATACAGGGGGCGGGCGAGCAGTACTTC
- TRBJ1-3 TRBD1 15 TRBV7-2 CASSLDRTSGNTIYF TGTGCCAGCAGCTTGGACAGGACCTCTGGAAACACCATATATTTT
- TRBJ1-4 TRBD1 16 TRBV3-1/TRBV3-2 CASSQGTGRTNEKLFF TGTGCCAGCAGCCAAGGGACAGGGAGAACTAATGAAAAACTGTTTTTT
once TRBJ1-2 - 12 TRBV7-9 CASSVQQGGYTF TGTGCCAGCAGCGTACAACAGGGTGGCTACACCTTC
once TRBJ2-7 - 14 TRBV4-1 CASSQGVVALEQYF TGCGCCAGCAGCCAAGGCGTAGTTGCCCTCGAGCAGTACTTC
- TRBJ1-5 - 13 TRBV6-5 CASRQVNNQPQHF TGTGCCAGCAGGCAGGTGAACAATCAGCCCCAGCATTTT
- TRBJ2-3 - 15 TRBV10-3 CAISDRGRGTDTQYF TGTGCCATCAGTGATCGGGGAAGGGGCACAGATACGCAGTATTTT
- TRBJ1-5 - 14 TRBV6-5 CASSRHHSNQPQHF TGTGCCAGCAGCAGACATCATAGCAATCAGCCCCAGCATTTT
- TRBJ1-4 - 14 TRBV6-4 CASSAGQGNEKLFF TGTGCCAGCAGTGCCGGTCAGGGTAATGAAAAACTGTTTTTT
- TRBJ2-3 TRBD2 15 TRBV19 CASSSWRGGTDTQYF TGTGCCAGTAGTTCCTGGCGGGGGGGGACAGATACGCAGTATTTT
- TRBJ1-1 - 14 TRBV11-3 CASSPGDNPVEAFF TGTGCCAGCAGCCCAGGGGACAATCCGGTGGAAGCTTTCTTT
- TRBJ1-1 - 13 TRBV3-1/TRBV3-2 CASSPDSNTEAFF TGTGCCAGCAGTCCGGACTCTAACACTGAAGCTTTCTTT
- TRBJ1-4 - 15 TRBV7-9 CASSPRGGNNEKLFF TGTGCCAGCAGCCCGAGAGGGGGAAATAATGAAAAACTGTTTTTT
- TRBJ2-1 TRBD2 16 TRBV7-3 CASSLKSLAGSNEQFF TGTGCCAGCAGCTTAAAGTCTCTAGCGGGGTCCAATGAGCAGTTCTTC
- TRBJ2-5 - 13 TRBV6-2/TRBV6-3 CASSTREKETQYF TGTGCCAGCAGTACCAGGGAAAAGGAGACCCAGTACTTC
- TRBJ1-3 - 15 TRBV9 CASSASLSSGNTIYF TGTGCCAGCAGCGCGTCACTCTCCTCTGGAAACACCATATATTTT
once TRBJ1-4 - 16 TRBV5-1 CASSSGASSPNEKLFF TGCGCCAGCAGCTCGGGAGCGTCTAGCCCGAATGAAAAACTGTTTTTT
- TRBJ2-1 TRBD2 15 TRBV28 CASSLGTSIRDEQFF TGTGCCAGCAGTTTAGGGACTAGCATCAGGGATGAGCAGTTCTTC
- TRBJ1-2 - 12 TRBV12-3/TRBV12-4 CASSLQGYGYTF TGTGCCAGCAGTTTGCAGGGCTATGGCTACACCTTC
- TRBJ1-1 - 13 TRBV7-9 CASRQVVTTEAFF TGTGCCAGCAGGCAGGTGGTGACCACTGAAGCTTTCTTT
- TRBJ1-2 - 14 TRBV2 CASSATGLNYGYTF TGTGCCAGCAGTGCTACAGGCCTTAACTATGGCTACACCTTC
- TRBJ2-1 - 11 TRBV10-3 CAISTRRTFFF TGTGCCATCAGTACACGGAGGACCTTCTTCTTC